These 2 T cell receptor beta chains share one sample of origin, sequenced in a study of shared clonotypes between healthy human individuals. TCRdb's table, derived via immunoSEQ multiplex PCR, lists solely in-frame clones and lacks some. The table records approximately 2.1 million clones, just over 90% of them present only once. Sequencing was performed on naive CD4+ T cells from PBMCs. Indicated subset: CD45RA+ positively selected. The source is a man between 18 and 35 years old in good health. Some clones in this sample may be carry-over from other donors' samples.

The chain recombines TRBV28 with TRBJ2-3, with 11 bases identical to TRBD1. J was trimmed by 8 bases and V by 5 bases; bases with no gene match: 6. The CDR3 spans 14 residues. From germline, CDR1 is MDHEN and CDR2 SYDVKM. CDR3 sequence reads: CASSPDRGQGTQYF. The CDR3 DNA follows: TGTGCCAGCAGTCCGGACAGGGGGCAAGGTACGCAGTATTTT.

The V call is TRBV5-1, the J call TRBJ1-1, with 7 bases matching TRBD1. V was clipped by 0 bases and J by 4 bases; unmatched bases: 6. This CDR3 region has 15 residues. CDR1 is SGHRS and CDR2 is YFSETQ in the germline V gene. This CDR3 reads CASSLEGAGLTEAFF. CDR3 bases: TGCGCCAGCAGCTTGGAGGGGGCTGGACTCACTGAAGCTTTCTTT.